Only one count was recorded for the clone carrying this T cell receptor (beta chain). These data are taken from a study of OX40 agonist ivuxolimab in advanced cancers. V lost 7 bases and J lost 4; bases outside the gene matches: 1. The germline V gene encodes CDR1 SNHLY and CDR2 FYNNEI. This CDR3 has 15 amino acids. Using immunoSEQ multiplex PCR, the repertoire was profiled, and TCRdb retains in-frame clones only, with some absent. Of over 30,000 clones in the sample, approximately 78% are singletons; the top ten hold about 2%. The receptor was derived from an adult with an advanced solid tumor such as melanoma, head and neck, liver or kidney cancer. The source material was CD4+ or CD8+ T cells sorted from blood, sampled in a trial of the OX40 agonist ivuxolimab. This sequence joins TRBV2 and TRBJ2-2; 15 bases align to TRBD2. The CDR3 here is CASTGLAGGTGELFF. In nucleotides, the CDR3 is TGTGCCAGCACGGGACTAGCGGGGGGCACCGGGGAGCTGTTTTTT.